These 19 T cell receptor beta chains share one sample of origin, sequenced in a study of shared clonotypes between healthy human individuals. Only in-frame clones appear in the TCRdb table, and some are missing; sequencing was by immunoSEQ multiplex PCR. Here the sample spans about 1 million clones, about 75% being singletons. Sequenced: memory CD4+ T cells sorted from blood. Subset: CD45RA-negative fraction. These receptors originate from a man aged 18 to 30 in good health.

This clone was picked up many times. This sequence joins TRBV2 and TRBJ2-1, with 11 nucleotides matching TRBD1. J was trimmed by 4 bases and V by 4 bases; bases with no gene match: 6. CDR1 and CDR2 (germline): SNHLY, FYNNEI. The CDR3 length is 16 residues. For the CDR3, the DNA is TGTGCCAGCAGTGCCGGACAGGGGGCCGGATACAATGAGCAGTTCTTC. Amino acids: CASSAGQGAGYNEQFF.

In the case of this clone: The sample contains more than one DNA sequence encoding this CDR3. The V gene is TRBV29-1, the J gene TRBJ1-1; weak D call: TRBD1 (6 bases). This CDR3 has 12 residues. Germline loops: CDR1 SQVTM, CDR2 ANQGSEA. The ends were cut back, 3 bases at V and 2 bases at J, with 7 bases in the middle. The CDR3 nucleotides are TGCAGCGTTGACAGGGGTAACACTGAAGCTTTCTTT. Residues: CSVDRGNTEAFF.

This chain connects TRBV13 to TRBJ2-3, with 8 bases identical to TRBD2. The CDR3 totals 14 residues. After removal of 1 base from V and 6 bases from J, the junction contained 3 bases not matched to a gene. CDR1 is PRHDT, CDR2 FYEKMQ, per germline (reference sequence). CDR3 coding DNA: TGTGCCAGCAGCTTAGCGGGAGGGCGGGATACGCAGTATTTT. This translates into CASSLAGGRDTQYF.

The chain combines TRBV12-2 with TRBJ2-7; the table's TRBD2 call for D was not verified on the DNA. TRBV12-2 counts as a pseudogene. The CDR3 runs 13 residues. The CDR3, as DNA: TGTGCAATCCTTCCGGGGGACTCCTACGAGCAGTACTTC. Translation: CAILPGDSYEQYF.

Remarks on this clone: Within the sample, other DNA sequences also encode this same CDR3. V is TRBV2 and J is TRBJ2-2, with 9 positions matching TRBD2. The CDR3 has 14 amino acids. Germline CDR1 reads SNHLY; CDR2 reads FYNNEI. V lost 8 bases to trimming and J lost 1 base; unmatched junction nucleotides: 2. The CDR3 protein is CASASGVNTGELFF. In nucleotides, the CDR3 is TGTGCCAGCGCTAGCGGGGTGAACACCGGGGAGCTGTTTTTT.

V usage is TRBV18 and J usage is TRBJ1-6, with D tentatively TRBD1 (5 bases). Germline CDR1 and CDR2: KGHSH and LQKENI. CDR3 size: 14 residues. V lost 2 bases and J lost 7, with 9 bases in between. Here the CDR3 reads CASSPDSANSPLHF. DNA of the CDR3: TGTGCCAGCTCACCAGACAGCGCGAATTCACCCCTCCACTTT.

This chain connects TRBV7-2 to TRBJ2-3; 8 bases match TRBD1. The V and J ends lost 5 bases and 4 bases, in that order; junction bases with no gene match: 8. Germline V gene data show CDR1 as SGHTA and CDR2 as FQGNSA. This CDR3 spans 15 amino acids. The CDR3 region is CASSIWTGMADTQYF. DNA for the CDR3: TGTGCCAGCAGCATATGGACAGGGATGGCAGATACGCAGTATTTT.

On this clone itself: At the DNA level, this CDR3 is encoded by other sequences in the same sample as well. The CDR3 sequence is CASSVRTGEGGYTF. CDR3 nucleotides: TGTGCCAGCAGCGTTCGGACAGGGGAAGGTGGCTACACCTTC. This chain uses TRBV2 with TRBJ1-2; 9 bases line up with TRBD1. The CDR3 sequence is 14 residues long. V was pared by 6 bases and J by 7 bases, with 9 bases of the junction left unmatched. CDR1 is SNHLY, CDR2 FYNNEI, per germline.

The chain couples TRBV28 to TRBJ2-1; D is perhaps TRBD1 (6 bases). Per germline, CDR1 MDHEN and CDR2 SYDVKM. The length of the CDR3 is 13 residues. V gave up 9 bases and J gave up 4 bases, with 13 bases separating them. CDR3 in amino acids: CASSTGYYNEQFF. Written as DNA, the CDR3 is TGTGCCAGTTCGACAGGTTATTACAATGAGCAGTTCTTC. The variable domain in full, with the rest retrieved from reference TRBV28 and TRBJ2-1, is DVKVTQSSRYLVKRTGEKVFLECVQDMDHENMFWYRQDPGLGLRLIYFSYDVKMKEKGDIPEGYSVSREKKERFSLILESASTNQTSMYLCASSTGYYNEQFFGPGTRLTVL.

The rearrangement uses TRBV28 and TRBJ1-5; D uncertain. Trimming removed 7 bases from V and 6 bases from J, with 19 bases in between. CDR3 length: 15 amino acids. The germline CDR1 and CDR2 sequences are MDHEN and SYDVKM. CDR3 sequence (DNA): TGTGCCAGCACCGGCTTGCCGAGGGTAGGTCAGCCCCAGCATTTT. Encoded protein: CASTGLPRVGQPQHF.

CDR3 protein: CASCPNSGANVLTF. CDR3 coding DNA: TGCGCCAGCTGCCCTAACTCTGGGGCCAACGTCCTGACTTTC. The gene calls are TRBV5-1 and TRBJ2-6, with D hard to call. The V and J ends lost 7 bases and 0 bases respectively, with 8 bases between them. Germline V gene lookup returns CDR1 SGHRS and CDR2 YFSETQ. This CDR3 contains 14 residues.

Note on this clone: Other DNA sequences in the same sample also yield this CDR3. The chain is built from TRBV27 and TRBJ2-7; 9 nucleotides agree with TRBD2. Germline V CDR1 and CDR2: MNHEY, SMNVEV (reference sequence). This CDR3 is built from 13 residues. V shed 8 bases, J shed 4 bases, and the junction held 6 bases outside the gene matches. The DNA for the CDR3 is TGTGCCAGCTCCCCGGGACTAGCTTACGAGCAGTACTTC. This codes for CASSPGLAYEQYF.

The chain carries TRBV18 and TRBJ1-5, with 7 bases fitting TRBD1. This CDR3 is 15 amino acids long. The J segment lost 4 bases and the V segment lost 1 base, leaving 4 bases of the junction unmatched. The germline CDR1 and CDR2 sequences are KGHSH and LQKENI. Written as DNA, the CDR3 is TGTGCCAGCTCACCACGTGAACAGGGGAATCAGCCCCAGCATTTT. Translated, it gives CASSPREQGNQPQHF.

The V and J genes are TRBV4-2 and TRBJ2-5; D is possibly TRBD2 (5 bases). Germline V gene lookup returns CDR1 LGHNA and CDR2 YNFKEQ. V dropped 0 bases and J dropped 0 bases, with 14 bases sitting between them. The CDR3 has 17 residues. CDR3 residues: CASSQDGSALYQETQYF. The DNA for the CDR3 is TGTGCCAGCAGCCAAGACGGTAGCGCCCTGTACCAAGAGACCCAGTACTTC.

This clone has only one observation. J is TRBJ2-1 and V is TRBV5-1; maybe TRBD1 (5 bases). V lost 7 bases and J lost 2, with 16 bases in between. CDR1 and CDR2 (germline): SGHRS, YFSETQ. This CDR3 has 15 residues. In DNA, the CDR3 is TGCGCCAGCGAAAGTCAGGGTGGTACCTACAATGAGCAGTTCTTC. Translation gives CASESQGGTYNEQFF.

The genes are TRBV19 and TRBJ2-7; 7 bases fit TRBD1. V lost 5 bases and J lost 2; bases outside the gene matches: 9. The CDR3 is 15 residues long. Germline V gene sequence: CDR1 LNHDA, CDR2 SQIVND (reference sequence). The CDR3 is CASSRTGQSAYEQYF. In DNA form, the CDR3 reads TGTGCCAGTAGTCGGACGGGACAGTCGGCCTACGAGCAGTACTTC.

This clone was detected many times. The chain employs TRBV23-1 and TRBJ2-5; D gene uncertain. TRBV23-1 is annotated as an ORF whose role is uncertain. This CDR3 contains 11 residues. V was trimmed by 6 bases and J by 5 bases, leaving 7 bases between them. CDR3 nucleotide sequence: TGCGCCAGCAGCTCCATGGAGACCCAGTACTTC. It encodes CASSSMETQYF.

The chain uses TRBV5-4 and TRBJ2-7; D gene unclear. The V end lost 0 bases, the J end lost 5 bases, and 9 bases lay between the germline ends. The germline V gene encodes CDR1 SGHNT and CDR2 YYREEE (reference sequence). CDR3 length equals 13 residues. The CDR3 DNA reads TGTGCCAGCAGCTTGGGGCCGGAGAACGAGCAGTACTTC. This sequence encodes CASSLGPENEQYF.

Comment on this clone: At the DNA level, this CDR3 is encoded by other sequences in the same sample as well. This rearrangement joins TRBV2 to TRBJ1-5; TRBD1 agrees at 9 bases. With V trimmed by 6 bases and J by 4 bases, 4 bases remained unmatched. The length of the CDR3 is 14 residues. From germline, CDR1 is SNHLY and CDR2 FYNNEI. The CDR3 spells CASSWGQGNQPQHF. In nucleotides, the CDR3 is TGTGCCAGCAGCTGGGGACAGGGAAATCAGCCCCAGCATTTT.